This T cell receptor (beta chain) was recovered during a study of immune evolution from preneoplasia to lung adenocarcinoma. The CDR3 extends over 12 amino acids. Trimming shortened V by 5 bases and J by 8 bases, and 10 bases separated the two germline ends. Germline assignment: CDR1 KGHSH and CDR2 LQKENI. Two lung cancer pathologists independently confirmed each histologic diagnosis. Study-wide findings and caveats: Top clone share appeared to fall from AAH through AIS, MIA, adenocarcinoma.

TCRdb's copy holds only in-frame clones and misses some; the assay was immunoSEQ multiplex PCR. The table has several thousand clones, almost 85% seen once. As concerns this clone: Its matching antigen is unknown.

The gene calls are TRBV18 and TRBJ1-5; D is possibly TRBD1 (6 bases). The receptor's source is a person aged 45-65 years with lung adenocarcinoma. The sequenced sample consisted of FFPE invasive lung adenocarcinoma tissue. CDR3: CASSGGREPQHF. In nucleotides, the CDR3 is TGTGCCAGCTCAGGGGGGCGGGAGCCCCAGCATTTT.